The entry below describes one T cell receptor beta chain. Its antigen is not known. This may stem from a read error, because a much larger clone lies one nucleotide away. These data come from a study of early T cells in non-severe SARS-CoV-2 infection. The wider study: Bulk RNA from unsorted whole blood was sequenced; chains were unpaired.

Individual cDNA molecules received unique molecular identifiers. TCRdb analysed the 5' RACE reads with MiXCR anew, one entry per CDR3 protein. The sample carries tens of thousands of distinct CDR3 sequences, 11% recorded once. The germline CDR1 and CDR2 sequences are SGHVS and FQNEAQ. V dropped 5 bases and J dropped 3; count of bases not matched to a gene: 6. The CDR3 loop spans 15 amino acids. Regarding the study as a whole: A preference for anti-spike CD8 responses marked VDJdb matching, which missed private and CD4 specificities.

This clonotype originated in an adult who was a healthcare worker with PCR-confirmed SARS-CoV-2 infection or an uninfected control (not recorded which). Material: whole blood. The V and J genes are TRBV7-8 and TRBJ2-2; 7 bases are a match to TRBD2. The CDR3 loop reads CASSPLGGYTGELFF. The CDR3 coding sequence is TGTGCCAGCAGCCCCCTCGGGGGGTACACCGGGGAGCTGTTTTTT.